These 25 T cell receptor beta chains originate from one sample sequenced in a study of blood T cell repertoires in COVID-19. TCRdb's table, derived via immunoSEQ multiplex PCR, lists solely in-frame clones and lacks some. The sample holds about 93,000 clones, roughly 89% seen once. Sequencing used peripheral blood. The receptors stem from a man aged 50 to 59 with acute or convalescent COVID-19.

The chain carries TRBV18 and TRBJ1-4; 8 bases match TRBD1. V gave up 1 base and J gave up 0 bases; unmatched junction bases: 7. The CDR3 length is 18 residues. Germline V CDR1 and CDR2: KGHSH, LQKENI. The CDR3 region is CASSPLQDRVSTNEKLFF. The CDR3 coding sequence is TGTGCCAGCTCACCACTCCAGGACAGGGTATCAACTAATGAAAAACTGTTTTTT.

This sequence joins TRBV28 and TRBJ1-5; D not resolved. Trimming cost V 6 bases and J 4 bases, with 7 bases left between them. Germline CDR1 and CDR2: MDHEN and SYDVKM. This CDR3 has 12 residues. CDR3 in DNA: TGTGCCAGCAGGCCCAGAAATCAGCCCCAGCATTTT. Translation gives CASRPRNQPQHF.

This clone was seen only once. V usage is TRBV7-2 and J usage is TRBJ1-6; 7 positions agree with TRBD1. Losses at the gene ends were 5 bases for V and 9 bases for J; bases not matched to a gene: 10. The CDR3 totals 15 residues. CDR1 is SGHTA, CDR2 FQGNSA, per germline. Written as DNA, the CDR3 is TGTGCCAGCAGCAATAGACAGGGAGAAAGTTCACCCCTCCACTTT. This sequence encodes CASSNRQGESSPLHF.

The chain employs TRBV27 and TRBJ2-1; TRBD1 is a possible D gene (7 bases). The CDR3 is made up of 14 amino acids. Germline-derived CDR1 and CDR2 are MNHEY and SMNVEV (reference sequence). Trimming pared 7 bases from V and 2 bases from J, leaving 12 bases between. CDR3: CASKGAGPYNEQFF. CDR3 in DNA: TGTGCCAGCAAGGGGGCGGGGCCCTACAATGAGCAGTTCTTC.

This chain connects TRBV3-1 (or the pseudogene TRBV3-2) to TRBJ1-2, with TRBD1 identical over 7 bases. Per germline, CDR1 LGHDT and CDR2 YNNKEL (reference sequence). The CDR3 covers 15 residues. V lost 6 bases and J lost 4; bases outside the gene matches: 11. The CDR3 DNA sequence: TGTGCCAGCAGGCCTCAGGGGGTGACGGGCTATGGCTACACCTTC. Its protein is CASRPQGVTGYGYTF.

The chain carries TRBV28 and TRBJ2-7, with D maybe TRBD1 (5 bases). V gave up 5 bases and J gave up 2 bases, with 13 bases separating them. Germline CDR1 reads MDHEN; CDR2 reads SYDVKM. CDR3 size: 14 residues. The DNA for the CDR3 is TGTGCCAGCAGTGCGCTTTGGACACCCTACGAGCAGTACTTC. This translates into CASSALWTPYEQYF.

This clone has more than one count but fewer than ten. The chain employs TRBV19 and TRBJ1-4; D may be TRBD1 (6 bases). The CDR3 runs to 13 residues. CDR1 LNHDA and CDR2 SQIVND come from the germline V gene (reference sequence). The ends were cut back, 4 bases at V and 7 bases at J, with 10 bases in the middle. CDR3 region: CASSTRGAEKLFF. CDR3 DNA: TGTGCCAGTAGTACCAGGGGTGCTGAAAAACTGTTTTTT.

In this sample, this clone turned up once. The V and J genes are TRBV6-1 and TRBJ1-6; 9 bases fit TRBD1. From germline, CDR1 is MNHNS and CDR2 SASEGT. With V trimmed by 3 bases and J by 6 bases, 9 bases remained unmatched. This CDR3 has 17 residues. CDR3 residues: CASSDSGTGTSNSPLHF. The CDR3 region has the DNA TGTGCCAGCAGTGATTCCGGGACAGGGACCTCTAATTCACCCCTCCACTTT.

The chain joins TRBV7-6 to TRBJ1-1; 7 bases are a match to TRBD1. CDR1 SGHVS and CDR2 FNYEAQ come from the germline V gene. With 1 base clipped from V and 9 bases from J, the junction kept 5 bases outside the gene matches. The CDR3 has 13 amino acids. CDR3 in amino acids: CASSLEGARKAFF. As DNA, the CDR3 is TGTGCCAGCAGCTTAGAGGGGGCGCGGAAAGCTTTCTTT. Full variable domain (missing parts from reference TRBV7-6 and TRBJ1-1): GAGVSQSPRYKVTKRGQDVALRCDPISGHVSLYWYRQALGQGPEFLTYFNYEAQQDKSGLPNDRFSAERPEGSISTLTIQRTEQRDSAMYRCASSLEGARKAFFGQGTRLTVV.

CDR3 sequence (DNA): TGTGCCAGCTCACCCAATTTAGGGGACACTGAAGCTTTCTTT. This gives the protein CASSPNLGDTEAFF. The chain couples TRBV18 to TRBJ1-1; perhaps TRBD1 as D (5 bases). The CDR3 loop spans 14 amino acids. V lost 3 bases and J 3 bases, leaving 11 bases between the germline ends. Per the germline V gene, CDR1 is KGHSH and CDR2 is LQKENI.

This clone was counted once. The J gene is TRBJ1-5, the V gene TRBV5-6; unclear D gene. The V gene lost 4 bases and the J gene lost 0 bases, with 23 bases spanning the gap. The CDR3 is 19 residues long. The germline CDR1 and CDR2 sequences are SGHDT and YYEEEE. The chain's CDR3 is CASSRNRGWPPPSNQPQHF. For the CDR3, the DNA is TGTGCCAGCAGCCGGAATCGGGGATGGCCCCCACCTAGCAATCAGCCCCAGCATTTT. Full variable domain (rest looked up from reference TRBV5-6 and TRBJ1-5): DAGVTQSPTHLIKTRGQQVTLRCSPKSGHDTVSWYQQALGQGPQFIFQYYEEEERQRGNFPDRFSGHQFPNYSSELNVNALLLGDSALYLCASSRNRGWPPPSNQPQHFGDGTRLSIL.

The chain recombines TRBV28 with TRBJ2-1, with TRBD2 matching 8 bases. V was clipped by 2 bases and J by 8 bases; unmatched bases: 8. Germline V gene sequence: CDR1 MDHEN, CDR2 SYDVKM. This CDR3 has 15 residues. For the CDR3, the DNA is TGTGCCAGCAGTTTAACCGGGAGGGCCCTCTATGAGCAGTTCTTC. Its translation: CASSLTGRALYEQFF.

This chain uses TRBV19 with TRBJ1-6; 7 bases agree with TRBD1. V shed 9 bases and J 10 bases; nucleotides not matched to a gene: 9. This CDR3 has 13 amino acids. The V gene's germline CDR1 is LNHDA and CDR2 SQIVND (reference sequence). This CDR3 is CASSGTVESPLHF. The CDR3 DNA reads as TGTGCCAGCTCCGGGACAGTGGAATCACCCCTCCACTTT.

This sequence joins TRBV2 and TRBJ2-1, with TRBD2 as a possible D gene (6 bases). The CDR3 has 17 amino acids. Germline assignment: CDR1 SNHLY and CDR2 FYNNEI. The V and J ends lost 7 bases and 3 bases respectively, with 22 bases between them. CDR3 coding DNA: TGTGCCAGCACTCTCCTCAGGGAGGCACCCCTCTACAATGAGCAGTTCTTC. Protein: CASTLLREAPLYNEQFF.

The rearrangement joins TRBV19 to TRBJ2-1, with D perhaps TRBD2 (5 bases). This CDR3 has 13 amino acids. Trimming took 3 bases from V and 10 from J, leaving 13 bases between them. CDR1 and CDR2 (germline): LNHDA, SQIVND (reference sequence). The CDR3 bases are TGTGCCAGTAGTATCCCGCCTAGCATCGAGCAGTTCTTC. Its protein is CASSIPPSIEQFF.

This clone was seen once. This rearrangement joins TRBV7-2 to TRBJ1-1; weak D call: TRBD1 (6 bases). V was cut by 5 bases and J by 1 base, with 11 bases left in between. Germline assignment: CDR1 SGHTA and CDR2 FQGNSA. CDR3 length: 14 amino acids. The CDR3 DNA reads TGTGCCAGCAGCCAGCGCAGGGGGAACACTGAAGCTTTCTTT. As protein: CASSQRRGNTEAFF. Together with reference TRBV7-2 and TRBJ1-1, the CDR3 gives the full variable domain: GAGVSQSPSNKVTEKGKDVELRCDPISGHTALYWYRQSLGQGLEFLIYFQGNSAPDKSGLPSDRFSAERTGGSVSTLTIQRTQQEDSAVYLCASSQRRGNTEAFFGQGTRLTVV.

The V gene is TRBV4-3, the J gene TRBJ1-1; TRBD1 is a possible D gene (5 bases). This CDR3 comprises 15 residues. Germline V gene sequence: CDR1 LGHNA, CDR2 YSLEER. Trimming removed 0 bases at V and 13 bases at J, with 21 bases between. CDR3 in amino acids: CASSQDHRAGQSGFF. CDR3 coding DNA: TGCGCCAGCAGCCAAGATCACCGGGCAGGGCAAAGTGGTTTCTTT.

This clone was counted only a few times. This rearrangement joins TRBV11-2 to TRBJ2-4; 10 nucleotides align to TRBD1. With V trimmed by 5 bases and J by 5 bases, 6 bases remained unmatched. CDR1 and CDR2 (germline): SGHAT, FQNNGV. CDR3 size: 15 residues. The CDR3 here is CASSTGQGMENIQYF. The CDR3 DNA follows: TGTGCCAGCAGCACGGGACAGGGGATGGAAAACATTCAGTACTTC.

The chain couples TRBV5-1 to TRBJ1-2, with 7 bases matching TRBD1. V shed 5 bases, J shed 4 bases, and the junction held 2 bases outside the gene matches. Germline CDR1 SGHRS, CDR2 YFSETQ. The CDR3 runs to 12 residues. CDR3 in amino acids: CASRGQFYGYTF. The DNA of the CDR3 is TGCGCCAGCAGGGGACAGTTCTATGGCTACACCTTC.

The chain couples TRBV7-2 to TRBJ1-5; D remains unclear. Germline lookup yields CDR1 SGHTA and CDR2 FQGNSA. This CDR3 has 14 amino acids. The V gene lost 2 bases and the J gene lost 4 bases, with 9 bases spanning the gap. CDR3 sequence: CASSLIQSNQPQHF. The CDR3 nucleotides are TGTGCCAGCAGCTTAATACAGTCGAATCAGCCCCAGCATTTT.

The rearrangement uses TRBV7-2 and TRBJ2-7, with 8 positions matching TRBD2. Germline trimming cut 5 bases from V and 4 bases from J; bases unmatched to any gene: 4. This CDR3 comprises 13 residues. CDR1 and CDR2 (germline): SGHTA, FQGNSA. DNA of the CDR3: TGTGCCAGCAGCGAGAGCGGGGGTTACGAGCAGTACTTC. This gives the protein CASSESGGYEQYF. Looking up the rest from reference TRBV7-2 and TRBJ2-7 gives the full variable domain: GAGVSQSPSNKVTEKGKDVELRCDPISGHTALYWYRQSLGQGLEFLIYFQGNSAPDKSGLPSDRFSAERTGGSVSTLTIQRTQQEDSAVYLCASSESGGYEQYFGPGTRLTVT.

This clone was counted once. The chain links TRBV3-1 (or the pseudogene TRBV3-2) to TRBJ1-6, with D perhaps TRBD1 (5 bases). The CDR3 runs 14 residues. The germline CDR1 and CDR2 sequences are LGHDT and YNNKEL (reference sequence). V gave up 3 bases and J gave up 9 bases, with 12 bases separating them. As DNA, the CDR3 is TGTGCCAGCAGCCAGGGGGGGTTTGGTTCACCCCTCCACTTT. Protein product: CASSQGGFGSPLHF.

This chain joins TRBV4-3 and TRBJ2-3; D remains ambiguous. The germline gives CDR1 LGHNA, CDR2 YSLEER. CDR3 length equals 13 residues. V lost 4 bases to trimming and J lost 6 bases, with 11 bases between them. The CDR3 sequence is CASSPSHTDTQYF. The DNA for the CDR3 is TGCGCCAGCAGCCCTTCACACACGGATACGCAGTATTTT.

The chain couples TRBV6-2 or TRBV6-3 to TRBJ2-5; TRBD2 is a possible D gene (7 bases). CDR3 length: 14 residues. V was clipped by 1 base and J by 7 bases, with 13 bases between them. CDR1 and CDR2 (germline): MNHEY, SVGEGT. The CDR3 reads CASSYLGGAGTQYF. The CDR3 nucleotides are TGTGCCAGCAGTTACTTAGGGGGGGCAGGGACCCAGTACTTC.

The chain joins TRBV19 to TRBJ2-6; 7 bases fit TRBD1. Germline CDR1 reads LNHDA; CDR2 reads SQIVND (reference sequence). V shed 9 bases and J 6 bases; nucleotides not matched to a gene: 5. The CDR3 spans 13 residues. CDR3 in amino acids: CASRQGEANVLTF. The CDR3 nucleotides are TGTGCCAGCAGACAGGGCGAGGCCAACGTCCTGACTTTC.